This TCR beta chain was captured by sequencing in a study of shared clonotypes between healthy human individuals. Every one of the donors was a Caucasian adult that lived in Nashville, Tennessee. Measured with immunoSEQ multiplex PCR; TCRdb has only the in-frame clones, and not every one. The sample lists under 2,500,000 clones; approximately 96% were seen once. The origin of this receptor is a man between 18 and 29 years old in good health. Sample: naive CD4+ T cells sorted from blood. Subset reported: CD45RA+ positively selected.

The CDR3, as DNA: TGCGCCAGCAGCTTGACCCGACAGGCCCCGAACACTGAAGCTTTCTTT. The encoded protein is CASSLTRQAPNTEAFF. V gene TRBV5-1 combines with J gene TRBJ1-1; weak D call: TRBD1 (6 bases). CDR3 length equals 16 residues. Germline V gene data show CDR1 as SGHRS and CDR2 as YFSETQ. Trimming shortened V by 1 base and J by 1 base, and 14 bases separated the two germline ends.